This TCR beta chain was captured in a study of PD-1 blockade in mismatch repair-deficient tumors. All patients were mismatch repair deficient, assessed by either PCR or immunohistochemistry. Repertoires were generated with immunoSEQ multiplex PCR, while TCRdb's copy carries only in-frame clones and drops some. The table has roughly 130,000 clones, almost 90% seen once. The sequencing here drew on peripheral blood, taken approximately 72 weeks after starting pembrolizumab. This clonotype was sampled from an adult with mismatch repair-deficient cancer.

DNA of the CDR3: TGCGCCAGCAGCTTCACGGACAGGTCCTACGAGCAGTACTTC. Translated: CASSFTDRSYEQYF. J is TRBJ2-7 and V is TRBV5-1; 7 positions match TRBD1. V gave up 2 bases and J gave up 1 base; unmatched junction bases: 3. CDR3 length: 14 residues. Germline loops: CDR1 SGHRS, CDR2 YFSETQ. The whole variable domain, remainder taken from reference TRBV5-1 and TRBJ2-7, is KAGVTQTPRYLIKTRGQQVTLSCSPISGHRSVSWYQQTPGQGLQFLFEYFSETQRNKGNFPGRFSGRQFSNSRSEMNVSTLELGDSALYLCASSFTDRSYEQYFGPGTRLTVT.